One and the same sample provided the 32 T cell receptor beta chains below, sequenced in a study of cytomegalovirus exposure and HLA in healthy donors. In the PCR, 60 Vbeta and 13 Jbeta primers were used. TCRdb's table, derived via immunoSEQ multiplex PCR, lists solely in-frame clones and lacks some. The table has 150,000 to 200,000 clones, roughly four fifths seen once; the top ten hold 2.5% to 3.5%. Sequenced material: PBMCs. These receptor sequences come from a woman in her 40s in good health and CMV-seronegative.

The chain has TRBV10-1 and TRBJ2-2; weak D call: TRBD2 (5 bases). The ends were cut back, 4 bases at V and 1 base at J, with 7 bases in the middle. Germline loops: CDR1 WNHNN, CDR2 SYGVQD (reference sequence). The CDR3 totals 14 residues. The CDR3 is CASSVGLNTGELFF. The DNA for the CDR3 is TGCGCCAGCAGTGTTGGACTGAACACCGGGGAGCTGTTTTTT.

The chain employs TRBV29-1 and TRBJ2-2, with TRBD1 as a possible D gene (6 bases). The CDR3 contains 14 residues. The V gene lost 4 bases and the J gene lost 2 bases, with 11 bases spanning the gap. Germline CDR1 SQVTM, CDR2 ANQGSEA. This CDR3 reads CSVAGDLNTGELFF. The CDR3 DNA is TGCAGCGTTGCAGGGGACCTCAACACCGGGGAGCTGTTTTTT.

CDR3 amino acids: CASSQGILGSSGNTIYF. The CDR3, as DNA: TGCGCCAGCAGCCAAGGAATTCTTGGGAGCTCTGGAAACACCATATATTTT. The chain carries TRBV4-1 and TRBJ1-3, with D unresolved. Germline V gene sequence: CDR1 MGHRA, CDR2 YSYEKL. CDR3 size: 17 residues. V lost 1 base to trimming and J lost 0 bases, with 13 bases between them.

This chain connects TRBV6-5 to TRBJ2-7, with TRBD1 as a possible D gene (5 bases). Trimming left V 5 bases short and J 1 base short, with 9 bases between. The CDR3 is made up of 13 amino acids. Germline V gives CDR1 MNHEY, CDR2 SVGAGI. The CDR3 region is CASSRQGSYEQYF. The CDR3 nucleotides are TGTGCCAGCAGTCGGCAGGGATCCTACGAGCAGTACTTC.

The chain carries TRBV5-4 and TRBJ2-1, with D perhaps TRBD2 (5 bases). CDR3 length: 15 amino acids. Germline CDR1 reads SGHNT; CDR2 reads YYREEE (reference sequence). Trimming stripped 0 bases from V and 8 bases from J, with 15 bases between. CDR3: CASSLANLARDEQFF. DNA of the CDR3: TGTGCCAGCAGCTTGGCCAACCTAGCTCGCGATGAGCAGTTCTTC.

The chain combines TRBV5-1 with TRBJ2-3; 10 nucleotides agree with TRBD1. The CDR3 sequence is 14 residues long. Germline V gene lookup returns CDR1 SGHRS and CDR2 YFSETQ. Unmatched junction bases numbered 5, after V lost 4 bases and J lost 6 bases. DNA for the CDR3: TGCGCCAGCAGCCTCGGGACAGGGGAGGATACGCAGTATTTT. As protein: CASSLGTGEDTQYF.

This clone was observed once. V is TRBV29-1 and J is TRBJ2-7; 8 bases are shared with TRBD1. CDR1 is SQVTM and CDR2 is ANQGSEA in the germline V gene. V lost 6 bases, J lost 5 bases, and 6 bases stayed unmatched. The CDR3 runs to 12 residues. DNA of the CDR3: TGCAGCGTAGGGGACAGGTATGACGAGCAGTACTTC. This sequence encodes CSVGDRYDEQYF.

The chain couples TRBV4-1 to TRBJ1-5; possible D gene TRBD1, 5 bases. The germline V gene encodes CDR1 MGHRA and CDR2 YSYEKL. Trimming removed 4 bases at V and 0 bases at J, with 22 bases between. The CDR3 spans 19 residues. The CDR3 loop reads CASSRLPGGVGDSNQPQHF. Here the CDR3 DNA reads TGCGCCAGCAGCCGACTCCCTGGGGGGGTTGGGGATAGCAATCAGCCCCAGCATTTT.

V usage is TRBV28 and J usage is TRBJ1-1, with D tentatively TRBD1 (6 bases). Germline CDR1 reads MDHEN; CDR2 reads SYDVKM. The CDR3 runs 14 residues. The germline V and J ends were trimmed by 5 bases and 1 base, with 11 bases remaining between them. The CDR3 sequence is CASSVPDRNTEAFF. The CDR3 DNA is TGTGCCAGCAGTGTACCGGACAGGAACACTGAAGCTTTCTTT.

Here the CDR3 reads CASSLGTGMNTEAFF. The DNA for the CDR3 is TGTGCCAGCAGTTTGGGGACAGGGATGAACACTGAAGCTTTCTTT. The chain joins TRBV28 to TRBJ1-1; 9 nucleotides agree with TRBD1. J lost 0 bases, V lost 3 bases, and 2 bases had no gene match. The CDR3 loop spans 15 amino acids. The germline CDR1 and CDR2 sequences are MDHEN and SYDVKM.

The chain is built from TRBV4-2 and TRBJ2-3; 8 nucleotides agree with TRBD2. The CDR3 sequence is 17 residues long. Germline V CDR1 and CDR2: LGHNA, YNFKEQ. The ends lost 0 bases at V and 4 bases at J; junction bases unmatched: 9. Here the CDR3 reads CASSQEKSGGPSDTQYF. Here the CDR3 DNA reads TGTGCCAGCAGCCAAGAAAAATCGGGGGGGCCGTCAGATACGCAGTATTTT.

The V and J genes are TRBV28 and TRBJ2-1; 8 nucleotides match TRBD1. The CDR3 is made up of 14 amino acids. Germline V gene lookup returns CDR1 MDHEN and CDR2 SYDVKM. The J segment lost 6 bases and the V segment lost 6 bases, leaving 7 bases of the junction unmatched. CDR3 sequence (DNA): TGTGCCAGCAGCGGATCCGGGACAGGCAATGAGCAGTTCTTC. Translating it yields CASSGSGTGNEQFF.

V usage is TRBV19 and J usage is TRBJ2-5; 9 bases map to TRBD1. The tail of the sequence fits TRBJ2-7 better, so the J call may be wrong. The CDR3 covers 14 residues. CDR1 is LNHDA and CDR2 is SQIVND in the germline V gene (reference sequence). Here the CDR3 DNA reads TGTGCCAGTAGCCTGACAGGGGGCTCCTACGAGCAGTACTTC. Translated: CASSLTGGSYEQYF.

This clone was detected only a few times. This chain uses TRBV5-5 with TRBJ1-2; unclear D gene. V shed 0 bases and J shed 8 bases, with 8 bases lying between them. CDR3 size: 12 residues. Germline V gene lookup returns CDR1 SGHKS and CDR2 YYEKEE (reference sequence). The CDR3 nucleotides are TGTGCCAGCAGCTTGGGAGGGCACGGCTACACCTTC. It specifies CASSLGGHGYTF. The complete variable domain, with remaining parts taken from reference TRBV5-5 and TRBJ1-2, reads DAGVTQSPTHLIKTRGQQVTLRCSPISGHKSVSWYQQVLGQGPQFIFQYYEKEERGRGNFPDRFSARQFPNYSSELNVNALLLGDSALYLCASSLGGHGYTFGSGTRLTVV.

The chain joins TRBV18 to TRBJ1-1; the D gene is possibly TRBD1 (5 bases). CDR3 length equals 14 residues. V was pared by 1 base and J by 6 bases, with 12 bases between. CDR1 is KGHSH and CDR2 is LQKENI in the germline V gene. The CDR3 is CASSPLESRAEAFF. CDR3 nucleotides: TGTGCCAGCTCACCACTTGAGAGCAGGGCTGAAGCTTTCTTT.

The chain combines TRBV6-5 with TRBJ1-6, with a possible D match to TRBD1 (5 bases). The ends were cut back, 5 bases at V and 9 bases at J, with 11 bases in the middle. The germline CDR1 and CDR2 sequences are MNHEY and SVGAGI. This CDR3 has 13 residues. Here the CDR3 reads CASSPRETSPLHF. Written as DNA, the CDR3 is TGTGCCAGCAGTCCCAGGGAAACTTCACCCCTCCACTTT.

A single count supports this clone. The CDR3 reads CASSLYRDHQPQHF. CDR3 sequence (DNA): TGTGCCAGTAGTCTTTACAGGGATCATCAGCCCCAGCATTTT. The V call is TRBV19, the J call TRBJ1-5; D is possibly TRBD1 (6 bases). Germline V gene data show CDR1 as LNHDA and CDR2 as SQIVND (reference sequence). The V and J ends lost 5 bases and 5 bases respectively, with 13 bases between them. This CDR3 region has 14 residues. Full variable domain (rest looked up from reference TRBV19 and TRBJ1-5): DGGITQSPKYLFRKEGQNVTLSCEQNLNHDAMYWYRQDPGQGLRLIYYSQIVNDFQKGDIAEGYSVSREKKESFPLTVTSAQKNPTAFYLCASSLYRDHQPQHFGDGTRLSIL.

V usage is TRBV14 and J usage is TRBJ1-1; a weak D match, TRBD1 (5 bases). Germline V gene lookup returns CDR1 SGHDN and CDR2 FVKESK. This CDR3 is built from 21 residues. V gave up 0 bases and J gave up 1 base, with 27 bases separating them. CDR3 protein: CASSQDVRWAGPAGKNTEAFF. For the CDR3, the DNA is TGTGCCAGCAGCCAAGATGTCAGATGGGCGGGACCAGCAGGGAAGAACACTGAAGCTTTCTTT. Looking up the rest from reference TRBV14 and TRBJ1-1 gives the full variable domain: EAGVTQFPSHSVIEKGQTVTLRCDPISGHDNLYWYRRVMGKEIKFLLHFVKESKQDESGMPNNRFLAERTGGTYSTLKVQPAELEDSGVYFCASSQDVRWAGPAGKNTEAFFGQGTRLTVV.

The rearrangement uses TRBV19 and TRBJ2-1; 10 bases map to TRBD2. The CDR3 runs 15 residues. V shed 4 bases and J 6 bases; nucleotides not matched to a gene: 6. Germline V gene sequence: CDR1 LNHDA, CDR2 SQIVND (reference sequence). The CDR3 bases are TGTGCCAGTAGTACGCTAGCGGGGGATCTCAATGAGCAGTTCTTC. It specifies CASSTLAGDLNEQFF.

The chain carries TRBV27 and TRBJ2-7, with 8 bases matching TRBD2. CDR3 size: 13 residues. V dropped 6 bases and J dropped 3; count of bases not matched to a gene: 4. Germline loops: CDR1 MNHEY, CDR2 SMNVEV (reference sequence). The CDR3 here is CASRASGFYEQYF. In DNA form, the CDR3 reads TGTGCCAGCAGGGCTAGCGGGTTCTACGAGCAGTACTTC.

As for this clone: This sample also contains other DNA sequences that code for the same CDR3. J is TRBJ1-3 and V is TRBV7-2; D is perhaps TRBD1 (5 bases). The CDR3 is 16 amino acids. V was shortened by 1 base and J by 1 base, with 11 bases between the two germline ends. Germline CDR1 SGHTA, CDR2 FQGNSA. In DNA, the CDR3 is TGTGCCAGCAGCTTAGTGCAAGGGGCGTCTGGAAACACCATATATTTT. Translated: CASSLVQGASGNTIYF.

This sequence joins TRBV7-9 and TRBJ1-2; D is ambiguous. This CDR3 is built from 16 residues. The V and J ends lost 5 bases and 0 bases respectively, with 16 bases between them. CDR1 is SEHNR, CDR2 FQNEAQ, per germline (reference sequence). In DNA form, the CDR3 reads TGTGCCAGCAGCCGACTAATACTGGGTGCTAACTATGGCTACACCTTC. It is translated as CASSRLILGANYGYTF.

V and J are TRBV20-1 and TRBJ2-3; maybe TRBD2 (6 bases). The V end lost 6 bases, the J end lost 6 bases, and 10 bases lay between the germline ends. The V gene's germline CDR1 is DFQATT and CDR2 SNEGSKA (reference sequence). This CDR3 comprises 11 residues. The CDR3 DNA reads TGCAGTGCCGGGACTGTGGATACGCAGTATTTT. Its translation: CSAGTVDTQYF.

V gene TRBV10-1 combines with J gene TRBJ2-6, with unresolved D. CDR3 length: 13 residues. Trimming stripped 3 bases from V and 4 bases from J, with 4 bases between. The V gene's germline CDR1 is WNHNN and CDR2 SYGVQD (reference sequence). The CDR3 is CASSERGANVLTF. CDR3 in DNA: TGCGCCAGCAGTGAACGGGGGGCCAACGTCCTGACTTTC.

The chain combines TRBV7-3 with TRBJ2-1; 11 nucleotides match TRBD2. Germline V gene lookup returns CDR1 SGHTA and CDR2 FQGTGA. The ends lost 1 base at V and 0 bases at J; junction bases unmatched: 5. The CDR3 runs to 18 residues. The CDR3 nucleotides read TGTGCCAGCAGCTTAAAAGGACTAGCGGGCGGCTCCTACAATGAGCAGTTCTTC. It encodes CASSLKGLAGGSYNEQFF.

The V and J genes are TRBV6-5 and TRBJ1-3, with 10 positions matching TRBD1. Germline V gene data show CDR1 as MNHEY and CDR2 as SVGAGI. V lost 2 bases and J lost 4; bases outside the gene matches: 2. The CDR3 is made up of 15 amino acids. This CDR3 is CASSYGTGAGNTIYF. The CDR3 DNA reads as TGTGCCAGCAGTTACGGGACAGGGGCAGGAAACACCATATATTTT.

This clone was observed a single time. The chain links TRBV2 to TRBJ2-7; TRBD1 might be the D (5 bases). Per the germline V gene, CDR1 is SNHLY and CDR2 is FYNNEI. V lost 0 bases and J lost 6, with 21 bases in between. The CDR3 is 17 amino acids. This CDR3 is CASSEATRALLTGEQYF. CDR3 nucleotides: TGTGCCAGCAGTGAAGCAACCAGGGCTCTTCTTACGGGCGAGCAGTACTTC.

This chain links TRBV12-5 with TRBJ2-3; 12 positions match TRBD2. The CDR3 loop spans 17 amino acids. With V trimmed by 1 base and J by 1 base, 3 bases remained unmatched. The germline V gene has CDR1 LGHNT and CDR2 FRNRAP. Here the CDR3 reads CASGLGLAGVGTDTQYF. The CDR3 coding sequence is TGTGCTAGTGGTTTGGGACTAGCGGGGGTAGGCACAGATACGCAGTATTTT.

This clone is judged medium-sized. V gene TRBV5-5 combines with J gene TRBJ1-4; weak D call: TRBD1 (6 bases). V dropped 4 bases and J dropped 4 bases, with 14 bases sitting between them. Germline-derived CDR1 and CDR2 are SGHKS and YYEKEE (reference sequence). The CDR3 consists of 15 residues. The DNA for the CDR3 is TGTGCCAGCAGCCCCGTCAGGGGCCATAATGAAAAACTGTTTTTT. It encodes CASSPVRGHNEKLFF.

This rearrangement joins TRBV5-1 to TRBJ2-7; 7 bases are shared with TRBD1. Per germline, CDR1 SGHRS and CDR2 YFSETQ. CDR3 length: 13 amino acids. V was pared by 5 bases and J by 2 bases, with 4 bases of the junction left unmatched. The CDR3 coding sequence is TGCGCCAGCAGTCCACAGGGGACCTACGAGCAGTACTTC. It specifies CASSPQGTYEQYF.

V is TRBV11-1 and J is TRBJ1-2; tentatively, D is TRBD1 (6 bases). The V end was cut by 1 base, the J end by 14 bases, with 8 bases between. The CDR3 extends over 10 amino acids. CDR1 SGHAT and CDR2 FQDESV come from the germline V gene (reference sequence). The CDR3 spells CASSLEGVTF. As DNA, the CDR3 is TGTGCCAGCAGCTTAGAGGGGGTGACCTTC. Full variable domain (rest looked up from reference TRBV11-1 and TRBJ1-2): EAEVAQSPRYKITEKSQAVAFWCDPISGHATLYWYRQILGQGPELLVQFQDESVVDDSQLPKDRFSAERLKGVDSTLKIQPAELGDSAMYLCASSLEGVTFGSGTRLTVV.

Many counts were recorded for this clone. The rearrangement uses TRBV2 and TRBJ1-1; D unclear. This CDR3 has 14 residues. The V end lost 5 bases, the J end lost 4 bases, and 14 bases lay between the germline ends. Germline V lookup: CDR1 SNHLY, CDR2 FYNNEI. This CDR3 is CASSSKVAFTEAFF. CDR3 nucleotide sequence: TGTGCCAGCAGTAGTAAGGTAGCCTTCACTGAAGCTTTCTTT.